This is a list of T cell receptor beta chains from one sample in a study of T-cell memory formation after mild COVID-19. TCRdb reprocessed the 5' RACE reads via MiXCR and lists one record per CDR3 protein. The sample consists of 250,000 to 350,000 distinct CDR3 sequences, about 16% of them appearing once. The sequenced sample was PBMCs or a T cell subset sorted from them (not recorded which). These receptors all stem from a man aged 18 to 30 who had mild COVID-19 (a few samples of this study predate the infection). Cell type and time point are not known. The conserved cysteine and the conserved F or W are not part of the CDR3 here.

v_gene: TRBV7-9
j_gene: TRBJ2-3
CDR3aa: ASRRGVTDTH

v_gene: TRBV7-3
j_gene: TRBJ2-6
CDR3aa: ASSSHPGANVLT

v_gene: TRBV2
j_gene: TRBJ1-5
CDR3aa: ASSEETNQPQH

v_gene: TRBV12-3/TRBV12-4
j_gene: TRBJ1-5
CDR3aa: ASSPINQPQH

v_gene: TRBV2
j_gene: TRBJ2-7
CDR3aa: ASSGVHEQY

v_gene: TRBV6-6
j_gene: TRBJ1-3
CDR3aa: AAKGVGQGINTIY

v_gene: TRBV6-6
j_gene: TRBJ2-3
CDR3aa: ASSYRLHSSDTQY

v_gene: TRBV3-1
j_gene: TRBJ1-6
CDR3aa: ASSQQQGNSPLH

v_gene: TRBV12-3/TRBV12-4
j_gene: TRBJ2-1
CDR3aa: ASSLLAASYNEQF

v_gene: TRBV7-2
j_gene: TRBJ1-6
CDR3aa: ASSLGPTGDSYNSPLH

v_gene: TRBV4-1
j_gene: TRBJ2-2
CDR3aa: ASSQTPVRVGELF

v_gene: TRBV6-6
j_gene: TRBJ2-3
CDR3aa: ASSRLQLADTDTQY

v_gene: TRBV27
j_gene: TRBJ2-3
CDR3aa: ASSPEWGTDTQY

v_gene: TRBV4-2
j_gene: TRBJ2-3
CDR3aa: ASSQDGGNTDTQY

v_gene: TRBV7-9
j_gene: TRBJ2-3
CDR3aa: ASSLVPDAEDTQY

v_gene: TRBV7-9
j_gene: TRBJ2-1
CDR3aa: ASSWGLAGGWDEQF

v_gene: TRBV5-4
j_gene: TRBJ2-3
CDR3aa: ASDGASTDTQY

v_gene: TRBV7-2
j_gene: TRBJ1-3
CDR3aa: ASSPGYRGRRGNTIY

v_gene: TRBV29-1
j_gene: TRBJ2-7
CDR3aa: SVGGGTGVPSYEQY

v_gene: TRBV5-1
j_gene: TRBJ2-7
CDR3aa: ASSSILDRAYEQY

v_gene: TRBV4-3
j_gene: TRBJ2-1
CDR3aa: ASSHLRTGGETQF

v_gene: TRBV4-3
j_gene: TRBJ2-7
CDR3aa: ASSQRLQDEQY

v_gene: TRBV10-3
j_gene: TRBJ2-1
CDR3aa: AIRSGGSYNEQF